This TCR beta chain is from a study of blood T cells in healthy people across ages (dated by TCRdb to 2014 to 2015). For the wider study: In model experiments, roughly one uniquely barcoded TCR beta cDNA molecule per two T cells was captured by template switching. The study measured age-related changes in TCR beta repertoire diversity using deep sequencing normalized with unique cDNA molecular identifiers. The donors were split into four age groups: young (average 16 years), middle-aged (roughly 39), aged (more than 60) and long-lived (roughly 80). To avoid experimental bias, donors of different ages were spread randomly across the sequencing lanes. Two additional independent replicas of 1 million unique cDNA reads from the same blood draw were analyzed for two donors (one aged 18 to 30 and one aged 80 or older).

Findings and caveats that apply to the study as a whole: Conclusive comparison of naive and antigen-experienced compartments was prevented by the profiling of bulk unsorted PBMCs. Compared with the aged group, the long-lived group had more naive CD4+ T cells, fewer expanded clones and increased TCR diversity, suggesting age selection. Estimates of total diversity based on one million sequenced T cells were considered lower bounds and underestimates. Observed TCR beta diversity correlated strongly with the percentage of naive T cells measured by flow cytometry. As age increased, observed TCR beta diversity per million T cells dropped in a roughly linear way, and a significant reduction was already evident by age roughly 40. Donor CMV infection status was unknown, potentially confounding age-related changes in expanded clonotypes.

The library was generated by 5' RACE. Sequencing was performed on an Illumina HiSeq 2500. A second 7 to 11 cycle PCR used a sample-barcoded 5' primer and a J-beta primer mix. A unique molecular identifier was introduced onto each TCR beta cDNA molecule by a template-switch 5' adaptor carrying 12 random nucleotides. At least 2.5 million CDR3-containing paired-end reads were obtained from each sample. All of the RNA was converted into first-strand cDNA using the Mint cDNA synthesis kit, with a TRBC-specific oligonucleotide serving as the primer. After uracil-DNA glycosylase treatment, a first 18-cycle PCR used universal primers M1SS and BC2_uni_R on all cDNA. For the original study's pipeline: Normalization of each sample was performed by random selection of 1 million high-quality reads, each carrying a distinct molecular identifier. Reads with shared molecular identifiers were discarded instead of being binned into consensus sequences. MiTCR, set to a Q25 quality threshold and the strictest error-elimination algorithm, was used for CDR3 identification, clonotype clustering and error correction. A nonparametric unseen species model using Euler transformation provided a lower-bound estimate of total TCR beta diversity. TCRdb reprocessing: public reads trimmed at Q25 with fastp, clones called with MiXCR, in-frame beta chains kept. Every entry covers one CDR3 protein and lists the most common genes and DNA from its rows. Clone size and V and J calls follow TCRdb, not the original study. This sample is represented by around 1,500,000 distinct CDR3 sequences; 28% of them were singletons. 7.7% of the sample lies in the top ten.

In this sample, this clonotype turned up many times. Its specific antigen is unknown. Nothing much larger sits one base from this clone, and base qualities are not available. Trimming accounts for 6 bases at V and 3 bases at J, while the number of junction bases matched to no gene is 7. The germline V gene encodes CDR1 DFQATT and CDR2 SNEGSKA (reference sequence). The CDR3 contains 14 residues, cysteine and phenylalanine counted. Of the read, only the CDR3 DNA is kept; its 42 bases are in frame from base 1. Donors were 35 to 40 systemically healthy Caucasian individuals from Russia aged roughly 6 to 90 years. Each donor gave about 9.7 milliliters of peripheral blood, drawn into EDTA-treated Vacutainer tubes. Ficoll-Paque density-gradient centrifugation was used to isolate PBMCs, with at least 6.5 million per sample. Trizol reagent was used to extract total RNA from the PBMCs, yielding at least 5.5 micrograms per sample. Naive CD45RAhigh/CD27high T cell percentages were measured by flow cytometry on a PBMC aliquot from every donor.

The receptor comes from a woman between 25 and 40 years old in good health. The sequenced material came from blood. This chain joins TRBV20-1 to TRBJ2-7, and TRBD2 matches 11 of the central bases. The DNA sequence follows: TGCAGTGCGGATACTAGCGGGAGCGTCTACGAGCAGTACTTC. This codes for CSADTSGSVYEQYF.